There are many counts of the clone carrying this T cell receptor (beta chain). This beta chain turned up in a library designed for alpha chains; as an off-target read, its abundance says little. The sample is drawn from a study of spatial heterogeneity in lung cancer. Whole-study context: Among detected sequences, beta-chain ones consistently exceeded alpha-chain ones in number.

TCRdb fed the 5' RACE reads into MiXCR, producing one record per CDR3 protein. The sample contains about 11,000 distinct CDR3 sequences, about 3.7% of which appear only once. Time point indicated: sample taken at primary tumor resection. No cells were sorted before sequencing. The whole RNA sequenced was extracted from tumor, nontumor lung or frozen PBMC. A total of approximately 69 untreated early-stage non-small cell lung cancer patients served as donors. V lost 3 bases and J lost 1; bases outside the gene matches: 2. This CDR3 spans 14 amino acids. CDR1 and CDR2 from the germline V gene are SGHAT and FQDESV (reference sequence).

The source is a female donor with early-stage non-small cell lung cancer. The sample consisted of PBMCs, taken at surgery. The rearrangement joins TRBV11-1 to TRBJ1-1; the match to TRBD1 covers 7 bases. For the CDR3, the DNA is TGTGCCAGCAGCTTGGGGGACAGGAACACTGAAGCTTTCTTT. Its translation is CASSLGDRNTEAFF. The full variable domain, in which reference TRBV11-1 and TRBJ1-1 provide the parts outside the CDR3, is EAEVAQSPRYKITEKSQAVAFWCDPISGHATLYWYRQILGQGPELLVQFQDESVVDDSQLPKDRFSAERLKGVDSTLKIQPAELGDSAMYLCASSLGDRNTEAFFGQGTRLTVV.